These T cell receptor beta chains were read from a single sample in a study of T-cell reconstitution after alpha-beta-depleted transplantation in children. MiXCR, applied by TCRdb to the PCR reads, yields one record per CDR3 protein. Counted here are around 300,000 distinct CDR3 sequences, about 9.9% occurring once; the ten biggest clones make up roughly a quarter. The starting material was peripheral blood, obtained 180 days after TCRalphabeta/CD19-depleted stem cell transplant. Receptors originate from a male patient aged 2-15 years who had a stem cell transplant for chronic granulomatous disease, so the T cells may come from the graft donor. Each CDR3 is given with its conserved first and last residue. The order of the fields is J gene, D gene, V gene, clone size, CDR3 DNA, CDR3 protein. The D gene is left open where the match is weak. Clone size, where shown, is once, few, many, or a class for clones that have expanded.

j_gene: TRBJ2-5; d_gene: -; v_gene: TRBV20-1; abundance: many; CDR3nt: TGCAGTGCTAGAAACGGGGTCCCCGGAGAGACCCAGTACTTC; CDR3aa: CSARNGVPGETQYF
j_gene: TRBJ2-6; d_gene: TRBD2; v_gene: TRBV15; abundance: many; CDR3nt: TGTGCCACCGATCGGGGGGGCTCTGGGGCCAACGTCCTGACTTTC; CDR3aa: CATDRGGSGANVLTF
j_gene: TRBJ2-3; d_gene: -; v_gene: TRBV7-2; abundance: many; CDR3nt: TGTGCCAGCAGCCACGGGAGCACAGATACGCAGTATTTT; CDR3aa: CASSHGSTDTQYF
j_gene: TRBJ2-5; d_gene: TRBD2; v_gene: TRBV5-4; abundance: few; CDR3nt: TGTGCCAGCAGCTCGCAGACTAGCGCACACCTCCAAGAGACCCAGTACTTC; CDR3aa: CASSSQTSAHLQETQYF
j_gene: TRBJ2-3; d_gene: -; v_gene: TRBV4-3; abundance: many; CDR3nt: TGCGCCAGCAGCCAAGATCAGGCGGGGATGACAGATACGCAGTATTTT; CDR3aa: CASSQDQAGMTDTQYF
j_gene: TRBJ2-1; d_gene: TRBD1; v_gene: TRBV18; abundance: many; CDR3nt: TGTGCCAGCTCACCAACTAAGGACAGGGTAGGGCAGTTCTTC; CDR3aa: CASSPTKDRVGQFF
j_gene: TRBJ2-1; d_gene: -; v_gene: TRBV29-1; abundance: few; CDR3nt: TGCAGCGTTGACGGGATTTCCTACAATGAGCAGTTCTTC; CDR3aa: CSVDGISYNEQFF
j_gene: TRBJ2-3; d_gene: TRBD1; v_gene: TRBV29-1; abundance: many; CDR3nt: TGCAGCGTTGAGGTCCAGGGGGCCTACACAGATACGCAGTATTTT; CDR3aa: CSVEVQGAYTDTQYF
j_gene: TRBJ2-1; d_gene: -; v_gene: TRBV7-8; abundance: many; CDR3nt: TGTGCCAGCAGCTTAGTACGGGGGCGGAATAATGAGCAGTTCTTC; CDR3aa: CASSLVRGRNNEQFF
j_gene: TRBJ2-3; d_gene: -; v_gene: TRBV10-3; abundance: many; CDR3nt: TGTGCCATCTCGGGTATTCTTAGCACAGATACGCAGTATTTT; CDR3aa: CAISGILSTDTQYF
j_gene: TRBJ2-1; d_gene: TRBD1; v_gene: TRBV18; abundance: few; CDR3nt: TGTGCCAGCTCACGCGGACAGGGATATAACAATGAGCAGTTCTTC; CDR3aa: CASSRGQGYNNEQFF
j_gene: TRBJ2-4; d_gene: TRBD2; v_gene: TRBV29-1; abundance: many; CDR3nt: TGCAGCGTTGGACTAGCGGCCCCTGGGAACATTCAGTACTTC; CDR3aa: CSVGLAAPGNIQYF
j_gene: TRBJ2-5; d_gene: -; v_gene: TRBV3-1; abundance: -; CDR3nt: TGTGCCAGCAGCCAAGGAAAGAGGGTAGTCGAGACCCAGTACTTC; CDR3aa: CASSQGKRVVETQYF
j_gene: TRBJ2-1; d_gene: -; v_gene: TRBV3-1; abundance: few; CDR3nt: TGTGCCTGCACCCAAGACCCACGGATTTTCCGGGGCAATGAGCAGTTCTTC; CDR3aa: CACTQDPRIFRGNEQFF
j_gene: TRBJ2-1; d_gene: -; v_gene: TRBV20-1; abundance: many; CDR3nt: TGCAGTGCTAGACAGGGGAGGAATGAGCAGTTCTTC; CDR3aa: CSARQGRNEQFF
j_gene: TRBJ2-4; d_gene: TRBD1; v_gene: TRBV18; abundance: many; CDR3nt: TGTGCCAGCTCACCACGGGACAGGATAGCCAAAAACATTCAGTACTTC; CDR3aa: CASSPRDRIAKNIQYF
j_gene: TRBJ1-2; d_gene: -; v_gene: TRBV12-3/TRBV12-4; abundance: many; CDR3nt: TGTGCCAGCGGAACGAACTATGGCTACACCTTC; CDR3aa: CASGTNYGYTF
j_gene: TRBJ2-5; d_gene: -; v_gene: TRBV12-2; abundance: many; CDR3nt: TGTGCAAGTCGGTTTTTAAGGAGCCCCAGAGAGACCCAGTACTTC; CDR3aa: CASRFLRSPRETQYF
j_gene: TRBJ2-1; d_gene: TRBD2; v_gene: TRBV12-3/TRBV12-4; abundance: -; CDR3nt: TGTGCCAGCAGTACTCGACTAGCGGGGGATGACAATGAGCAGTTCTTC; CDR3aa: CASSTRLAGDDNEQFF
j_gene: TRBJ2-1; d_gene: -; v_gene: TRBV6-2/TRBV6-3; abundance: many; CDR3nt: TGTGCCAGCAGCGTCTTAGGTGAGCAGTTCTTC; CDR3aa: CASSVLGEQFF
j_gene: TRBJ2-3; d_gene: TRBD1; v_gene: TRBV12-3/TRBV12-4; abundance: many; CDR3nt: TGTGCCAGCAGTTTGGGACAGGGATGGGCAGATACGCAGTATTTT; CDR3aa: CASSLGQGWADTQYF
j_gene: TRBJ2-7; d_gene: -; v_gene: TRBV7-2; abundance: many; CDR3nt: TGTGCCAGCACCCCAGGGGGGGGAAGGCAGGCCGAGCAGTACTTC; CDR3aa: CASTPGGGRQAEQYF
j_gene: TRBJ2-2; d_gene: -; v_gene: TRBV7-3; abundance: many; CDR3nt: TGTGCCAGCAGGAAAAGGACAGACACCGGGGAGCTGTTTTTT; CDR3aa: CASRKRTDTGELFF
j_gene: TRBJ2-5; d_gene: -; v_gene: TRBV10-3; abundance: many; CDR3nt: TGTGCCATCAGTGAACCGGTGGGGGAGACCCAGTACTTC; CDR3aa: CAISEPVGETQYF
j_gene: TRBJ1-4; d_gene: -; v_gene: TRBV12-3/TRBV12-4; abundance: many; CDR3nt: TGTGCCAGCAGCCTGGGGGGGGCTAATGAAAAACTGTTTTTT; CDR3aa: CASSLGGANEKLFF
j_gene: TRBJ2-3; d_gene: -; v_gene: TRBV7-3; abundance: many; CDR3nt: TGTGCCAGCAGCGCGGATTGGGTAACTACGCAGTATTTT; CDR3aa: CASSADWVTTQYF
j_gene: TRBJ2-7; d_gene: TRBD2; v_gene: TRBV27; abundance: many; CDR3nt: TGTGCCAGCAGTCTCTCCCATGGACTAGCGGTACTGTCCTACGAGCAGTACTTC; CDR3aa: CASSLSHGLAVLSYEQYF
j_gene: TRBJ2-5; d_gene: -; v_gene: TRBV3-1; abundance: few; CDR3nt: TGTGCCAGCAGCCAAGTCTCGGAGACCCAGTACTTC; CDR3aa: CASSQVSETQYF
j_gene: TRBJ2-1; d_gene: TRBD1; v_gene: TRBV18; abundance: few; CDR3nt: TGTGCCAGCTCACCAATCCTACAGGGGATCTACAATGAGCAGTTCTTC; CDR3aa: CASSPILQGIYNEQFF
j_gene: TRBJ2-3; d_gene: -; v_gene: TRBV6-5; abundance: many; CDR3nt: TGTGCCAGCAGTTCCTGGCAGAGCACAGATACGCAGTATTTT; CDR3aa: CASSSWQSTDTQYF
j_gene: TRBJ2-3; d_gene: -; v_gene: TRBV4-2; abundance: many; CDR3nt: TGTGCCAGCAGCCAAGATAACGGGAGCACAGATACGCAGTATTTT; CDR3aa: CASSQDNGSTDTQYF
j_gene: TRBJ2-7; d_gene: TRBD2; v_gene: TRBV10-3; abundance: many; CDR3nt: TGTGCCATCAGTGACGCGGGAGAATCCTACGAGCAGTACTTC; CDR3aa: CAISDAGESYEQYF
j_gene: TRBJ2-3; d_gene: TRBD1; v_gene: TRBV18; abundance: many; CDR3nt: TGTGCCAGCTCACCGACAGGGGGCGCGGCAGATACGCAGTATTTT; CDR3aa: CASSPTGGAADTQYF
j_gene: TRBJ1-2; d_gene: -; v_gene: TRBV21-1; abundance: many; CDR3nt: TGTGCCAGCAGGGAGGCCTCCGACGGCTACACCTTC; CDR3aa: CASREASDGYTF
j_gene: TRBJ2-2; d_gene: TRBD1; v_gene: TRBV7-2; abundance: many; CDR3nt: TGTGCCAGCAGCATCCGAGGGCAGGGGGCTAAAGGGGAGCTGTTTTTT; CDR3aa: CASSIRGQGAKGELFF
j_gene: TRBJ2-7; d_gene: -; v_gene: TRBV28; abundance: -; CDR3nt: TGTGCCAGCAGTTTTCGGCGGGAAGTCAACGAGCAGTACTTC; CDR3aa: CASSFRREVNEQYF
j_gene: TRBJ2-3; d_gene: -; v_gene: TRBV25-1; abundance: many; CDR3nt: TGTGCCAGCAGTGAAGGTGGGGCCGCAGATACGCAGTATTTT; CDR3aa: CASSEGGAADTQYF
j_gene: TRBJ2-5; d_gene: -; v_gene: TRBV12-3/TRBV12-4; abundance: many; CDR3nt: TGTGCCAGCAGCCGCGGTGGGCCGGGAGAGACCCAGTACTTC; CDR3aa: CASSRGGPGETQYF
j_gene: TRBJ2-2; d_gene: TRBD2; v_gene: TRBV12-5; abundance: few; CDR3nt: TGTGCTAGTGGTCGCCCCGGACTAGCGGGAAACACCGGGGAGCTGTTTTTT; CDR3aa: CASGRPGLAGNTGELFF
j_gene: TRBJ1-2; d_gene: -; v_gene: TRBV27; abundance: many; CDR3nt: TGTGCCAGCAGTTACGGGCGGGACTATGGCTACACCTTC; CDR3aa: CASSYGRDYGYTF
j_gene: TRBJ1-5; d_gene: -; v_gene: TRBV12-3/TRBV12-4; abundance: few; CDR3nt: TGTGCCAGCAGCAGGGACACCAGCCATCAGCCCCAGCATTTT; CDR3aa: CASSRDTSHQPQHF
j_gene: TRBJ2-7; d_gene: -; v_gene: TRBV20-1; abundance: many; CDR3nt: TGCAGTGCCCCGGGGGACAGAGCCTACGAGCAGTACTTC; CDR3aa: CSAPGDRAYEQYF
j_gene: TRBJ2-5; d_gene: -; v_gene: TRBV20-1; abundance: many; CDR3nt: TGCAGTGCCTCCCAGGCCGTGGTGACCCAGTACTTC; CDR3aa: CSASQAVVTQYF
j_gene: TRBJ2-7; d_gene: -; v_gene: TRBV5-5; abundance: many; CDR3nt: TGTGCCAGCAGCTTGTTTGGGTCCTACGAGCAGTACTTC; CDR3aa: CASSLFGSYEQYF